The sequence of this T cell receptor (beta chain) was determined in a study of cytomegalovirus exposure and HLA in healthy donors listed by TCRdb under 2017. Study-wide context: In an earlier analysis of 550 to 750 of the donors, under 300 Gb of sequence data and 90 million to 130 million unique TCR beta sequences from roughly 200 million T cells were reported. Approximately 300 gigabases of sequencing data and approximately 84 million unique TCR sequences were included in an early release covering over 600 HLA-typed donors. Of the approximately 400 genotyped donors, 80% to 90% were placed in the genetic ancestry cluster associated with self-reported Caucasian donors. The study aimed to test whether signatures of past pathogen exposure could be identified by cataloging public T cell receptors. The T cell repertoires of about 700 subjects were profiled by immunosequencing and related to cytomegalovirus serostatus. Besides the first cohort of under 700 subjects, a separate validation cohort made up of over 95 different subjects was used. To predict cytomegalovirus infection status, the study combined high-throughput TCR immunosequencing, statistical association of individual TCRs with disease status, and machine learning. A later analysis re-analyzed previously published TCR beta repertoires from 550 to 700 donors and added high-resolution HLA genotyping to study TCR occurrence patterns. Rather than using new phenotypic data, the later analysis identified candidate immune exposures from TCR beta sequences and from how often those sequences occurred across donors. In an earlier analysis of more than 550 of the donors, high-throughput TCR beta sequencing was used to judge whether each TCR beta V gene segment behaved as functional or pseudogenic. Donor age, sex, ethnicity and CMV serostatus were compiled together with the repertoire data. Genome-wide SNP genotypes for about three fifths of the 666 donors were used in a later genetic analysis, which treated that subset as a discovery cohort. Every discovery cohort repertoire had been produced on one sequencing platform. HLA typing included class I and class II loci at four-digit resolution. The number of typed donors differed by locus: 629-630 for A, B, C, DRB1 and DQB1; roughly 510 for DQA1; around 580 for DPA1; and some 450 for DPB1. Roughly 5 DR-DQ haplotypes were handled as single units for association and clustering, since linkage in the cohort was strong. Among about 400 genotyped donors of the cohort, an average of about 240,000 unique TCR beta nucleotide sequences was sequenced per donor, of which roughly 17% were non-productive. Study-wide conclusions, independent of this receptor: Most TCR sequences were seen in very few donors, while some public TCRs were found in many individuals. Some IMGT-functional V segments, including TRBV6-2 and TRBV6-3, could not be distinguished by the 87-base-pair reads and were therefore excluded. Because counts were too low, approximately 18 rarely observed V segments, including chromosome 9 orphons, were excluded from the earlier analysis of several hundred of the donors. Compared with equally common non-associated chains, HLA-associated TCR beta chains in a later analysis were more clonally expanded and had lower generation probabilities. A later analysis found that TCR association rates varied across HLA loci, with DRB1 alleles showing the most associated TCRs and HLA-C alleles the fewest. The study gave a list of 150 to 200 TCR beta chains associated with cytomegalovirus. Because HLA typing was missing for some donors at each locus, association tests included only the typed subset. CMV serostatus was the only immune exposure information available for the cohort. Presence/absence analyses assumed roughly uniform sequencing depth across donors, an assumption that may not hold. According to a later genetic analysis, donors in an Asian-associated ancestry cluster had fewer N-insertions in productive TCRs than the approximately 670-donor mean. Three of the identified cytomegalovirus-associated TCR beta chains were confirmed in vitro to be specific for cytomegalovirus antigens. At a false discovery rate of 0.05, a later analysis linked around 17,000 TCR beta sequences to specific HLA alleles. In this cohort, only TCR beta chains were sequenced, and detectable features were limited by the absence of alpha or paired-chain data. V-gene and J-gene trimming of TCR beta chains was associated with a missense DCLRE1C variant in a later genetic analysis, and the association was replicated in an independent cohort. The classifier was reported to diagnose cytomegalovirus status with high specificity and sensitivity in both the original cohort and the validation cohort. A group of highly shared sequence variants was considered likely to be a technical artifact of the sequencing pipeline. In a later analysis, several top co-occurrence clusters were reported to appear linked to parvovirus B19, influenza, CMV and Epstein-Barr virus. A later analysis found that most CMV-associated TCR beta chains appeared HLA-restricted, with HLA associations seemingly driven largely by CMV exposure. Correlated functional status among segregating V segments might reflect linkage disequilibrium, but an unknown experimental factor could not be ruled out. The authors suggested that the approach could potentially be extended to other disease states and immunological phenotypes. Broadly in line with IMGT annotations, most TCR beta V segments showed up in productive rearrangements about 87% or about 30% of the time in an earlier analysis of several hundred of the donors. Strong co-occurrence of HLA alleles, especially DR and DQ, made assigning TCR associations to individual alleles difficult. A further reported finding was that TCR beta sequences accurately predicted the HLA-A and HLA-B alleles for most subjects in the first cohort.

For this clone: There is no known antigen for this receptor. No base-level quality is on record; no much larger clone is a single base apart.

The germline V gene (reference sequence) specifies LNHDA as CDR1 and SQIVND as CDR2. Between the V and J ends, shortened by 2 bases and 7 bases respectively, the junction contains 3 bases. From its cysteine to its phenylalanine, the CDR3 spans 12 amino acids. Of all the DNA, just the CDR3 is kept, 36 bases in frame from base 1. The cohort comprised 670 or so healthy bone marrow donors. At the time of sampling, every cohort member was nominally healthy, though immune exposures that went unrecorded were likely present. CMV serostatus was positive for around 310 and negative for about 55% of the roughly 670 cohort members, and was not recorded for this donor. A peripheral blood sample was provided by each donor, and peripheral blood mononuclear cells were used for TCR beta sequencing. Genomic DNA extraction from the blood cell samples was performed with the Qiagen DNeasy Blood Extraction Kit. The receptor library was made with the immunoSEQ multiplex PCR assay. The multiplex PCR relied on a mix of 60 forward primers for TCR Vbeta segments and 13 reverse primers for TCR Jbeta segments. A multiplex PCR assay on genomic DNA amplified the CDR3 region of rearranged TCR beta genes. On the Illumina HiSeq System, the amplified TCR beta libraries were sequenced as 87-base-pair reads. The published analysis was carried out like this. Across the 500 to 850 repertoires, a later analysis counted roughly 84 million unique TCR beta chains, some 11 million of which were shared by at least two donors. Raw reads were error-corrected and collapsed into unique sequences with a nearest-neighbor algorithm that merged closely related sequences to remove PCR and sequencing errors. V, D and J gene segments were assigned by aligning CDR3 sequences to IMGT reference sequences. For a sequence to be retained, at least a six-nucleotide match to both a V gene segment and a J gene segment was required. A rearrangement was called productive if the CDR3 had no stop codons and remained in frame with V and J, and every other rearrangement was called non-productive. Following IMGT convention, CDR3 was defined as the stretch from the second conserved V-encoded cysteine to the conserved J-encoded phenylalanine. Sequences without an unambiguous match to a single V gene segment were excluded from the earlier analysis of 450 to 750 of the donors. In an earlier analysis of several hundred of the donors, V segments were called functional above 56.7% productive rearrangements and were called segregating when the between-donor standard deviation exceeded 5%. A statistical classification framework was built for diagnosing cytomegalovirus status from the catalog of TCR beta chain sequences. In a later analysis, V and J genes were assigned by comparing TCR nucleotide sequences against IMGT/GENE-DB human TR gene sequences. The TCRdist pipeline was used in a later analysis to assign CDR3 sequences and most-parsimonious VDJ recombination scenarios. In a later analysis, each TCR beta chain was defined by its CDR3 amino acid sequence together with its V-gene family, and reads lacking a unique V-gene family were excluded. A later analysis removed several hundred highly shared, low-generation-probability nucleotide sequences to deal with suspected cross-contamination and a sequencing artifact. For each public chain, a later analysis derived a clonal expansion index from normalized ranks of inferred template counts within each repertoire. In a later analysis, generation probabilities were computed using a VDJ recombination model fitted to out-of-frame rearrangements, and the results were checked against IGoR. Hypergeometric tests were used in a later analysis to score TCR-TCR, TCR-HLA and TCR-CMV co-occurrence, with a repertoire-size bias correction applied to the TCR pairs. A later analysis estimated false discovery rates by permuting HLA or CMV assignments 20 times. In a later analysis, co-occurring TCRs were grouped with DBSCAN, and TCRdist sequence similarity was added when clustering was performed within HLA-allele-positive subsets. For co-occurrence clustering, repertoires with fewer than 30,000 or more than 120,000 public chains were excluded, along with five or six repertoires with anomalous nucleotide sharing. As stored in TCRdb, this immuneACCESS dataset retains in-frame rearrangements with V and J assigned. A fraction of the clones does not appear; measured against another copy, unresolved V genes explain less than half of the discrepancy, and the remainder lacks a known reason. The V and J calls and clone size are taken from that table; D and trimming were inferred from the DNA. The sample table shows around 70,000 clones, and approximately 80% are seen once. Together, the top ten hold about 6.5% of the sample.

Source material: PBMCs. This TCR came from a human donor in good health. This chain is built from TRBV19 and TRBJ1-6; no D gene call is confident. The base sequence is TGTGCCAGTAGTATACCAAATTCACCCCTCCACTTT. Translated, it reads CASSIPNSPLHF.